This T cell receptor (beta chain) emerged from a study of cytomegalovirus exposure and HLA in healthy donors. Germline values: CDR1 MNHEY, CDR2 SVGAGI. The CDR3 sequence is 12 residues long. V lost 6 bases and J 3 bases, leaving 9 bases between the germline ends. Researchers ran the PCR with 60 Vbeta and 13 Jbeta primers. In the study's own analysis: A follow-up analysis tallied tens of millions of unique TCR beta chains, roughly 11 million shared. Libraries were prepared by immunoSEQ multiplex PCR; TCRdb keeps only in-frame clonotypes and omits some of them. From that table come the V and J calls and clone size; the DNA was used to work out D and trimming. The table lists 200,000 to 250,000 clones, approximately 68% of them singletons.

The sequence was obtained from a woman between 25 and 40 years old in good health and CMV-seronegative. Sequenced input: PBMCs. V is TRBV6-5 and J is TRBJ2-7; D is undetermined. CDR3 in DNA: TGTGCCAGCAGGGGCAGTAGCTACGAGCAGTACTTC. This gives the protein CASRGSSYEQYF.